This TCR beta chain was recovered during a study of T cells after yellow fever vaccination. In the study overall: Memory subsets EM, EMRA, CM and Tscm were separated by sorting based on CD3, CD45RA, CCR7 and CD95. General study findings and limits: Researchers report a weaker secondary response that nonetheless peaked faster, day 5 versus 15. The booster response re-showed most primary clones: approximately 95% CD4, 88% CD8.

Making TCR cDNA involved 5'RACE template switching, which added UMIs and a universal primer site. One entry per CDR3 protein results from TCRdb running MiXCR on the 5' RACE reads. The sample lists 4,500 to 5,000 distinct CDR3 sequences, roughly 8.3% seen once, with about three fifths in the top ten. Germline CDR1 reads LNHNV; CDR2 reads YYDKDF (reference sequence). The V segment lost 0 bases and the J segment 10 bases; nucleotides outside the gene matches: 6. The CDR3 has 14 residues. This clonotype was seen many times. The receptor comes from a man between 18 and 35 years old who received the YFV17D yellow fever vaccine. The genes are TRBV15 and TRBJ1-1; 9 bases map to TRBD1. The sequencing used PBMCs, either bulk or a sorted T-cell subset (CD4+, CD8+, memory, or dextramer-sorted; not recorded which), collected about 49 days after the first yellow fever vaccination. The CDR3 loop is CATSRETGGLGAFF. The CDR3 DNA follows: TGTGCCACCAGCAGAGAAACAGGGGGCTTGGGAGCTTTCTTT.